This T cell receptor (beta chain) was recovered during a study of cytomegalovirus exposure and HLA in healthy donors (dated by TCRdb to 2016 to 2017). Context from the whole study: According to an earlier analysis of a few hundred of the donors, about 179 million T cells yielded some 120 million unique TCR beta sequences and roughly 280 Gb of sequence data. About five DR-DQ haplotypes were treated as single units for association and clustering because of strong linkage in the cohort. The genetic ancestry cluster associated with self-reported Caucasian donors included 70% to 85% of the roughly 380 genotyped donors. A separate validation cohort of 100 to 150 different subjects was used in addition to the approximately 700-subject first cohort. To predict cytomegalovirus infection status, the study combined high-throughput TCR immunosequencing, statistical association of individual TCRs with disease status, and machine learning. Class I and class II HLA loci were covered by the typing at four-digit resolution. In an earlier analysis of roughly 580 of the donors, high-throughput TCR beta sequencing was used to judge whether each TCR beta V gene segment behaved as functional or pseudogenic. In the later analysis, no new phenotypic data were used to find candidate immune exposures; instead, reliance was placed on TCR beta sequences and their occurrence across donors. Using immunosequencing, the study profiled T cell repertoires from around 680 subjects and related those repertoires to cytomegalovirus serostatus. Roughly 300 gigabases of sequencing data and 70 million to 95 million unique TCR sequences made up an early release that covered around 640 HLA-typed donors. The study was designed to test whether signatures of past pathogen exposure could be identified by cataloging public T cell receptors. A later genetic analysis took genome-wide SNP genotypes for about 60% of the roughly 670 donors and used that subset as a discovery cohort. A later analysis re-examined previously published TCR beta repertoires from 610 or so donors and added high-resolution HLA genotyping to investigate patterns of TCR occurrence. Donor age, sex, ethnicity and CMV serostatus were collected together with the repertoire data. All discovery cohort repertoires had been generated using a single sequencing platform. Typing coverage varied by locus: roughly 620-640 donors for A, B, C, DRB1 and DQB1; roughly 500 for DQA1; around 610 for DPA1; some 470 for DPB1. Across about 380 genotyped donors of the cohort, an average of roughly 200,000 unique TCR beta nucleotide sequences per donor were sequenced, and roughly 18% of those sequences were non-productive.

Library prep was done by the immunoSEQ multiplex PCR assay. For the multiplex PCR, a mixture combining 60 forward primers for TCR Vbeta segments and 13 reverse primers for TCR Jbeta segments was used. Amplification of the CDR3 region of rearranged TCR beta genes was performed with a multiplex PCR assay on genomic DNA. The amplified TCR beta libraries were sequenced on the Illumina HiSeq System as 87-base-pair reads. The paper's data handling went like this. A later analysis tallied 80 million to 95 million unique TCR beta chains across the 700 or so repertoires, and around 10 million of those chains were shared by two or more donors. To remove PCR and sequencing errors, raw reads were error-corrected and collapsed into unique sequences using a nearest-neighbor algorithm that merged closely related sequences. CDR3 sequences were aligned to IMGT reference sequences to assign V, D and J gene segments. For a sequence to be retained, a match of at least six nucleotides was required to both a V gene segment and a J gene segment. Rearrangements were called productive when the CDR3 lacked stop codons and stayed in frame with V and J; all others were non-productive. CDR3 was defined according to IMGT convention as the region running from the second conserved V-encoded cysteine to the conserved J-encoded phenylalanine. The earlier analysis of about 590 of the donors excluded sequences that lacked an unambiguous match to a single V gene segment. In an earlier analysis of around 590 of the donors, a V segment was called functional when productive rearrangements were above 56.7%, and segregating when the standard deviation between donors exceeded 5%. To diagnose cytomegalovirus status from the catalog of TCR beta chain sequences, a statistical classification framework was built. V and J gene assignment, in a later analysis, came from comparing TCR nucleotide sequences with IMGT/GENE-DB human TR gene sequences. Using the TCRdist pipeline, a later analysis assigned CDR3 sequences along with most-parsimonious VDJ recombination scenarios. In a later analysis, every TCR beta chain was defined by the combination of its CDR3 amino acid sequence and its V-gene family, and reads without a unique V-gene family were dropped. As a way to deal with suspected cross-contamination and a sequencing artifact, a later analysis dropped under 600 nucleotide sequences that were highly shared and had low generation probability. In a later analysis, a clonal expansion index for each public chain was calculated from normalized within-repertoire ranks of inferred template counts. Generation probabilities in a later analysis came from a VDJ recombination model fitted to out-of-frame rearrangements, and those results were checked against IGoR. Hypergeometric tests were used in a later analysis to score TCR-TCR, TCR-HLA and TCR-CMV co-occurrence, with a repertoire-size bias correction applied to the TCR pairs. In a later analysis, false discovery rates were estimated by permuting HLA or CMV assignments 20 times. In a later analysis, co-occurring TCRs were grouped with DBSCAN, and TCRdist sequence similarity was added when clustering was performed within HLA-allele-positive subsets. Repertoires with fewer than 30,000 or more than 120,000 public chains were left out of co-occurrence clustering, as were a few repertoires with anomalous nucleotide sharing. TCRdb carries this immuneACCESS record with in-frame sequences only. Its versions omit some clonotypes, under half of them owing to an unresolved V gene in the studies checked, with the rest unexplained. That table furnishes V, J and clone size, whereas the DNA furnished D and trimming. A total of approximately 95,000 clones appear in this sample, roughly 79% of them only once. The ten largest make up about 3.9% of the sample.

Trimming costs V 5 bases and J 3 bases, and their ends lie 17 bases apart. The CDR3 covers 16 residues, taking in both the cysteine and the phenylalanine. CDR3 DNA is the only sequence kept; it has 48 bases, read in frame from the first base. Reading the germline V gene (reference sequence) gives CDR1 LNHDA and CDR2 SQIVND. Summary of the overall study and its limitations: The authors suggested that the approach could potentially be extended to other disease states and immunological phenotypes. Most TCR sequences were seen in very few donors, while some public TCRs were found in many individuals. In a later genetic analysis, a missense DCLRE1C variant was associated with V-gene and J-gene trimming of TCR beta chains, and the association was replicated in an independent cohort. HLA typing was unavailable for some donors at each locus, so association tests used only the typed subset. The only immune exposure information available for the cohort was CMV serostatus. In vitro tests confirmed that a few of the cytomegalovirus-associated TCR beta chains recognize cytomegalovirus antigens. The 87-base-pair reads could not distinguish some IMGT-functional V segments, including TRBV6-2 and TRBV6-3, so those segments were excluded. In a later analysis, the rate of TCR association differed among HLA loci, with DRB1 alleles having the most associated TCRs and HLA-C alleles having the fewest. At a false discovery rate of 0.05, a later analysis linked 15,000 to 20,000 TCR beta sequences to specific HLA alleles. A later analysis found that most CMV-associated TCR beta chains appeared HLA-restricted, with HLA associations seemingly driven largely by CMV exposure. The study gave a list of about 160 TCR beta chains associated with cytomegalovirus. In both the original and validation cohorts, the classifier was reported to diagnose cytomegalovirus status with high specificity and sensitivity. In a later analysis, HLA-associated TCR beta chains were found to be more clonally expanded and to have lower generation probabilities than equally common non-associated chains. Presence/absence analyses assumed roughly uniform sequencing depth across donors, an assumption that may not hold. Assigning TCR associations to individual alleles was difficult when HLA alleles, especially DR and DQ, strongly co-occurred. A later genetic analysis reported fewer N-insertions in productive TCRs among donors in an Asian-associated ancestry cluster than the roughly 670-donor mean. Correlated functional status among segregating V segments might be attributable to linkage disequilibrium, but an unknown experimental factor could not be ruled out. Because counts were too low, seventeen rarely observed V segments, including chromosome 9 orphons, were left out of the earlier analysis of a few hundred of the donors. A further reported finding was that TCR beta sequences accurately predicted the HLA-A and HLA-B alleles for most subjects in the first cohort. According to a later analysis, parvovirus B19, influenza, CMV and Epstein-Barr virus appeared linked to several top co-occurrence clusters. A group of highly shared sequence variants was considered likely to be a technical artifact of the sequencing pipeline. Broadly in line with IMGT annotations, most TCR beta V segments showed up in productive rearrangements about 90% or about 30% of the time in an earlier analysis of around 550 of the donors. Only TCR beta chains were sequenced in this cohort, and the absence of alpha or paired-chain data limited detectable features.

The cohort consisted of fewer than 700 healthy bone marrow donors. At the time of sampling, every cohort member was nominally healthy, though immune exposures that went unrecorded were likely present. The donor tested CMV seropositive, placing the donor among the 290 or so seropositive members of the cohort. Each donor provided a peripheral blood sample, and peripheral blood mononuclear cells were used for TCR beta sequencing. The Qiagen DNeasy Blood Extraction Kit was used to extract genomic DNA from the blood cell samples. As to this clone: Which antigen it targets is not known. The input lacks base qualities; no much larger clone sits a single base away.

Sequencing was done on a sample of PBMCs. This clonotype originated in a woman between 65 and 79 years old in good health and CMV-seropositive. The rearranged chain carries TRBV19 and TRBJ2-1; TRBD1 could be the D gene, as 7 bases match. The encoded CDR3 is CASSSDYRGGYNEQFF. At the DNA level, the sequence is TGTGCCAGTAGTTCTGATTACAGGGGAGGCTACAATGAGCAGTTCTTC.